This record looks at one T cell receptor beta chain sequence and its context. The target antigen is unknown. This entry comes from a study of sequential checkpoint blockade in melanoma. Study-level background: First-line arms were nivolumab then ipilimumab, or the reverse, randomized 1:1.

Noted treatment: randomized to nivolumab then ipilimumab (arm A) or the reverse (arm B). Patients had received no earlier DNA-damaging chemotherapy. Sequencing used immunoSEQ multiplex PCR; TCRdb keeps in-frame clones, though not all of them. Seen here are approximately 6,900 clones, 20% observed once, and the top ten hold 9% to 15%. Overall study results and limits: For nivolumab-first patients, baseline tumor clonality was associated with response. Rising tumor T-cell fraction and clonality meant about 30 times likelier benefit.

The V gene's germline CDR1 is GTSNPN and CDR2 SVGIG (reference sequence). There are 12 residues in the CDR3. V lost 1 base and J 4 bases, leaving 4 bases between the germline ends. This TCR was sampled from a human donor with melanoma. Sequencing was performed on tumor tissue (inferred from file names), taken from a patient given nivolumab and ipilimumab in sequence. The gene calls are TRBV30 and TRBJ1-4; D is uncertain. The CDR3 nucleotides read TGTGCCTGGAGTGACAATAATGAAAAACTGTTTTTT. This gives the protein CAWSDNNEKLFF.